Listed below are T cell receptor beta chains from one sample, sequenced in a study of blood T cells in healthy people across ages. TCRdb reprocessed the 5' RACE reads with MiXCR, giving one entry per CDR3 protein. The sample holds about 1.4 million distinct CDR3 sequences, 45% to 70% seen once. What was sequenced was blood. These TCRs come from a man aged 18 to 29 in good health. Each CDR3 is given with its conserved first and last residue. Fields, in order: clone size, V gene, D gene, J gene, CDR3 DNA, CDR3 protein. A D gene is named only where the DNA matches it firmly. Clone sizes are given selectively: once, few, many, or a class where the clone is expanded.

size: .
V: TRBV4-3
D: .
J: TRBJ1-6
DNA: TGCGCCAGCAGCCAAGAGGAGAGGGCACCCCTCCACTTT
CDR3: CASSQEERAPLHF

size: .
V: TRBV5-6
D: .
J: TRBJ1-5
DNA: TGTGCCAGCAGCACCGGGGCAGGCACTTATAGCAATCAGCCCCAGCATTTT
CDR3: CASSTGAGTYSNQPQHF

size: .
V: TRBV7-9
D: TRBD2
J: TRBJ2-5
DNA: TGTGCCAGCAGCGTCGGGGGGAGGCCAGAGACCCAGTACTTC
CDR3: CASSVGGRPETQYF

size: .
V: TRBV4-1
D: .
J: TRBJ1-2
DNA: TGCGCCAGCAGCGAAAGATATCAGGGGGGCTACACCTTC
CDR3: CASSERYQGGYTF

size: many
V: TRBV20-1
D: TRBD1
J: TRBJ2-1
DNA: TGCAGCGCCGGGACAGCAGGGAATGAGCAGTTCTTC
CDR3: CSAGTAGNEQFF

size: .
V: TRBV28
D: .
J: TRBJ2-2
DNA: TGTGCCAGCAGCCCAGCGGAGGGTAGGACCGGGGAGCTGTTTTTT
CDR3: CASSPAEGRTGELFF

size: few
V: TRBV29-1
D: .
J: TRBJ2-3
DNA: TGCAGCGTTGATCGGTGGGAGGGCACAGATACGCAGTATTTT
CDR3: CSVDRWEGTDTQYF

size: few
V: TRBV6-6
D: .
J: TRBJ1-2
DNA: TGTGCCAGCAGTTACTTGAGGGGAGGTCAACATGGCTACACCTTC
CDR3: CASSYLRGGQHGYTF

size: once
V: TRBV12-3/TRBV12-4
D: TRBD2
J: TRBJ2-1
DNA: TGTGCCAGCAGTTTGTGGGGGGAGGGCCATTTTGGGAATGAGCAGTTCTTC
CDR3: CASSLWGEGHFGNEQFF

size: .
V: TRBV5-1
D: .
J: TRBJ2-5
DNA: TGCGCCAGCAGCTTAGGCGGGTCCCCCGGCCAGCAGTACTTC
CDR3: CASSLGGSPGQQYF

size: .
V: TRBV4-1
D: TRBD1
J: TRBJ2-7
DNA: TGCGCCAGCAGCCAACCGGGACAGGGGACCTACGAGCAGTACTTC
CDR3: CASSQPGQGTYEQYF

size: once
V: TRBV6-2/TRBV6-3
D: TRBD2
J: TRBJ2-1
DNA: TGTGCCAGTAGGGGACTAGCGGGGTTTGCTGAGCAGTTCTTC
CDR3: CASRGLAGFAEQFF

size: .
V: TRBV12-3/TRBV12-4
D: TRBD2
J: TRBJ2-3
DNA: TGTGCCAGCAGCCCCGGGGAGGGACGGGCAGATACGCAGTATTTT
CDR3: CASSPGEGRADTQYF

size: .
V: TRBV7-9
D: TRBD1
J: TRBJ2-3
DNA: TGTGCCAGCAGGCATAGAGGGACAGGACCCACAGATACGCAGTATTTT
CDR3: CASRHRGTGPTDTQYF

size: few
V: TRBV3-1
D: TRBD2
J: TRBJ2-5
DNA: TGTGCCAGCAGCCAAATACCCCTCGTTGAGCGGGAGTATCGGATGAGCCAAGAGACCCAGTACTTC
CDR3: CASSQIPLVEREYRMSQETQYF

size: .
V: TRBV29-1
D: .
J: TRBJ2-7
DNA: TGCAGCGTAGGGCTTAGGACAGATATCTACGAGCAGTACTTC
CDR3: CSVGLRTDIYEQYF

size: .
V: TRBV6-5
D: TRBD2
J: TRBJ2-1
DNA: TGTGCCAGCACCGGGACTAGCGAGTCAATAGGGAATGAGCAGTTCTTC
CDR3: CASTGTSESIGNEQFF

size: .
V: TRBV27
D: .
J: TRBJ2-7
DNA: TGTGCCAGCAGTGTAAGGGAACGGGACGAGCAGTACTTC
CDR3: CASSVRERDEQYF

size: .
V: TRBV5-1
D: TRBD1
J: TRBJ2-3
DNA: TGCGCCAGCAGCTTGGCAGGGGGCCATTTAACGCAGTATTTT
CDR3: CASSLAGGHLTQYF

size: .
V: TRBV4-3
D: TRBD1
J: TRBJ2-5
DNA: TGCGCCTGCAGTCCCGGGACAGGGGTCGAAGAGACCCAGTACTTC
CDR3: CACSPGTGVEETQYF

size: few
V: TRBV20-1
D: .
J: TRBJ2-7
DNA: TGCAGTGCTAGAGATGGTTCAGGCGGCTACGAGCAGTACTTC
CDR3: CSARDGSGGYEQYF

size: .
V: TRBV27
D: .
J: TRBJ2-5
DNA: TGTGCCAGCAGTTGGTTTGGGGACGGATGGGAGACCCAGTACTTC
CDR3: CASSWFGDGWETQYF

size: .
V: TRBV4-2
D: .
J: TRBJ2-1
DNA: TGTGCCAGCAGCCAGGACTTTACTAGCTACAATGAGCAGTTCTTC
CDR3: CASSQDFTSYNEQFF

size: .
V: TRBV6-5
D: .
J: TRBJ1-5
DNA: TGTGCCACCCTATCCCCGCCCCAGCATTTT
CDR3: CATLSPPQHF

size: .
V: TRBV29-1
D: TRBD1
J: TRBJ2-7
DNA: TGCAGCGTTGCCAAGACAGGGGGGAACGAGCAGTACTTC
CDR3: CSVAKTGGNEQYF

size: few
V: TRBV6-5
D: TRBD1
J: TRBJ2-1
DNA: TGTGCCAGCAGACCCTCCGGGGACAGTTGGAACAATGAGCAGTTCTTC
CDR3: CASRPSGDSWNNEQFF

size: .
V: TRBV27
D: TRBD1
J: TRBJ2-7
DNA: TGTGCCAGCAGGAACAGGGGATACGAGCAGTACTTC
CDR3: CASRNRGYEQYF

size: .
V: TRBV10-3
D: .
J: TRBJ1-2
DNA: TGTGCCATCAGACTACAGGAGGGCGGCTACACCTTC
CDR3: CAIRLQEGGYTF

size: .
V: TRBV11-2
D: .
J: TRBJ2-5
DNA: TGTGCCAGCAGCTCTCGACCGTATATTGAGACCCAGTACTTC
CDR3: CASSSRPYIETQYF

size: few
V: TRBV7-2
D: TRBD2
J: TRBJ2-3
DNA: TGTGCCAGCAGCTTTACTAGCGGGGCAACAGATACGCAGTATTTT
CDR3: CASSFTSGATDTQYF

size: .
V: TRBV2
D: .
J: TRBJ1-2
DNA: TGTGCCAGCAGTCGTCGGGGGGCGCCTGACTATGGCTACACCTTC
CDR3: CASSRRGAPDYGYTF

size: .
V: TRBV27
D: TRBD1
J: TRBJ2-1
DNA: TGTGCCAGCAGCGGACAGGGGTATGGTTTAGGTGAGCAGTTCTTC
CDR3: CASSGQGYGLGEQFF

size: .
V: TRBV20-1
D: .
J: TRBJ1-6
DNA: TGCAGTGCTAGACTTACGGGACCCAGGAGCTCCTATAATTCACCCCTCCACTTT
CDR3: CSARLTGPRSSYNSPLHF

size: .
V: TRBV10-3
D: .
J: TRBJ2-7
DNA: TGTGCCATCAGTGAGCTCCAGGAGACGTTCCACGAGCAGTACTTC
CDR3: CAISELQETFHEQYF